A single sample gave rise to the 9 T cell receptor beta chains below, sequenced in a study of human T cells and chemical hapten exposure. TCRdb recomputed calls from the RACE reads with MiXCR, one row per CDR3 protein. The profile shows around 120,000 distinct CDR3 sequences, roughly 13% of them singletons. Sample time point: patch test 1, 2 weeks after DPC sensitization. Treatment reported: therapeutic diphenylcyclopropenone sensitization with weekly scalp DPC. The input for sequencing was whole blood, taken in connection with sensitization to the hapten diphenylcyclopropenone (DPC). The receptors were gathered from a man aged 18 to 35 with alopecia areata. Some clones in this sample may be carry-over from other donors' samples.

The chain has TRBV7-9 and TRBJ1-4, with TRBD1 matching over 9 bases. This CDR3 spans 15 amino acids. The junction had 9 bases not matched to a gene; V was cut back by 6 bases and J by 7 bases. Germline V CDR1 and CDR2: SEHNR, FQNEAQ (reference sequence). The DNA of the CDR3 is TGTGCCAGCAGTCGCCCGGACAGGGGCGGTGAAAAACTGTTTTTT. Protein sequence: CASSRPDRGGEKLFF.

This clonotype has more than one count but fewer than ten. J is TRBJ2-2 and V is TRBV20-1, with D maybe TRBD1 (6 bases). Germline lookup yields CDR1 DFQATT and CDR2 SNEGSKA (reference sequence). The CDR3 sequence is 14 residues long. Trimming shortened V by 2 bases and J by 7 bases, and 14 bases separated the two germline ends. CDR3 DNA sequence: TGCAGTGCTAGAAAACAGGGATCGGGCGGGGAGCTGTTTTTT. Its translation: CSARKQGSGGELFF.

The chain recombines TRBV20-1 with TRBJ2-7; D is undetermined. There are 13 residues in the CDR3. V dropped 3 bases and J dropped 0 bases, with 9 bases sitting between them. Germline CDR1 reads DFQATT; CDR2 reads SNEGSKA (reference sequence). The CDR3 protein is CSASGPSSYEQYV. The CDR3 region has the DNA TGCAGTGCTAGCGGGCCTAGCTCCTACGAGCAGTACGTC.

The sample holds many counts of this clonotype. CDR3 in amino acids: CASSLDRVNTGELFF. CDR3 nucleotides: TGTGCCAGCAGCCTAGACAGGGTGAACACCGGGGAGCTGTTTTTT. The chain is built from TRBV11-1 and TRBJ2-2; 7 bases fit TRBD1. There are 15 residues in the CDR3. J gave up 1 base and V 5 bases, and 4 bases lay outside the gene matches. CDR1 and CDR2 (germline): SGHAT, FQDESV (reference sequence).

This clonotype was found a few times. One junction end does not reproduce the germline sequence, and a read error may be involved. This chain uses TRBV7-2 with TRBJ1-6; D not resolved. The CDR3 covers 14 residues. Germline V lookup: CDR1 SGHTA, CDR2 FQGNSA. CDR3 nucleotides: TGTGCCAGCAGCCCCCTCCAGTATAATTCTCCCCTCCACTTT. This encodes CASSPLQYNSPLHF.

This clonotype was detected only a few times. This rearrangement joins TRBV18 to TRBJ1-5; TRBD1 matches at 8 bases. This CDR3 comprises 12 residues. The germline V gene encodes CDR1 KGHSH and CDR2 LQKENI. V lost 3 bases and J lost 11; bases outside the gene matches: 3. Here the CDR3 DNA reads TGTGCCAGCTCACCGCTACAGGGGGCCCAGCATTTT. This codes for CASSPLQGAQHF.

The V call is TRBV29-1, the J call TRBJ2-2; a weak D match, TRBD1 (6 bases). This CDR3 contains 17 residues. Germline CDR1 and CDR2: SQVTM and ANQGSEA. V was shortened by 6 bases and J by 6 bases, with 26 bases between the two germline ends. Written as DNA, the CDR3 is TGCAGCGTGGTGGACAGTCAAGGGTCAGATGCGGCCGGGGAGCTGTTTTTT. It translates to CSVVDSQGSDAAGELFF.

DNA of the CDR3: TGTGCCAGCAAATTGAACTTAAACACTGAAGCTTTCTTT. This gives the protein CASKLNLNTEAFF. The rearrangement links TRBV6-1 to TRBJ1-1; D is undetermined. The V gene lost 7 bases and the J gene lost 2 bases, with 11 bases spanning the gap. This CDR3 comprises 13 residues. Germline assignment: CDR1 MNHNS and CDR2 SASEGT.

The rearrangement links TRBV5-1 to TRBJ1-1; D not resolved. V was pared by 4 bases and J by 7 bases, with 11 bases between. CDR1 is SGHRS, CDR2 YFSETQ, per germline. The CDR3 runs to 12 residues. CDR3 sequence: CASSPEGIEAFF. CDR3 DNA sequence: TGCGCCAGCAGCCCGGAGGGCATTGAAGCTTTCTTT.